Sequencing of this T cell receptor (beta chain) was carried out in a study of cytomegalovirus exposure and HLA in healthy donors. Use of 60 Vbeta and 13 Jbeta primers characterized the PCR. Profiling relied on immunoSEQ multiplex PCR, and the TCRdb table lists in-frame clones only, not all of them. The sample includes roughly 190,000 clones, around 80% seen only once; the top ten take less than 2.5%. For this clone: No antigen is known for it.

Germline V CDR1 and CDR2: SQVTM, ANQGSEA. The CDR3 is 14 residues long. V lost 5 bases and J lost 4, with 18 bases in between. Findings of the study overall: Most TCR sequences were seen very rarely across donors, but some public TCRs occurred in many. Diagnosis of cytomegalovirus status made by the classifier reportedly showed high specificity and sensitivity.

V gene TRBV29-1 combines with J gene TRBJ2-7, with D possibly matching TRBD1 (6 bases). This receptor was identified in a woman aged 45 to 65 in good health and CMV-seronegative. Source material: PBMCs. Here the CDR3 DNA reads TGCAGCGTTTTTGACAGGAGGTCCAAATACGAGCAGTACTTC. As protein: CSVFDRRSKYEQYF.